Listed below are T cell receptor beta chains from one sample, sequenced in a study of blood T cell repertoires in COVID-19. The data were produced by immunoSEQ multiplex PCR, yet TCRdb's version contains in-frame clones alone and is incomplete. The sample has tens of thousands of clones; roughly 79% are singletons. The material sequenced was peripheral blood. All receptors derive from a woman of 80 years or more with COVID-19, enrolled during active disease. Both conserved end residues are part of each CDR3. D genes are given only for firm matches. Clone size is given for some rows only: seen once, a few or many times, or a class if the clone is expanded.

j_call | v_call | d_call | clone_size | cdr3_nt | cdr3_aa
TRBJ2-1 | TRBV7-3 | - | - | TGTGCCAGCAGCCCTGGTACTAGGGCCAATGAGCAGTTCTTC | CASSPGTRANEQFF
TRBJ2-7 | TRBV5-4 | - | few | TGTGCCAGCAGCCTCCAGGTTGGCAGCTCATTCACCTACGAGCAGTACTTC | CASSLQVGSSFTYEQYF
TRBJ2-3 | TRBV3-1/TRBV3-2 | - | - | TGTGCCAGCAGCCCCGGGACACGCGCAGATACGCAGTATTTT | CASSPGTRADTQYF
TRBJ1-2 | TRBV27 | - | - | TGTGCCAGCAGCACAGGGATCGATGGCTACACCTTC | CASSTGIDGYTF
TRBJ1-5 | TRBV19 | TRBD1 | - | TGTGCCAGTAGTATAGGGACAGGGGGTCAGCCCCAGCATTTT | CASSIGTGGQPQHF
TRBJ1-3 | TRBV7-6 | - | - | TGTGCCAGCAGCTCCTCGCCGTCCGGCTCTGGAAACACCATATATTTT | CASSSSPSGSGNTIYF
TRBJ2-5 | TRBV5-1 | - | - | TGCGCCAGCAGCCCGGACAGCCCGGGGGAGACCCAGTACTTC | CASSPDSPGETQYF
TRBJ2-1 | TRBV5-1 | TRBD2 | - | TGCGCCAGCAGCTTGAAGCCAGCGGGAGGATACAATGAGCAGTTCTTC | CASSLKPAGGYNEQFF
TRBJ1-6 | TRBV28 | TRBD1 | - | TGTGCCAGCAGTTTAGGGACAGGGAGTTCACCCCTCCACTTT | CASSLGTGSSPLHF
TRBJ1-2 | TRBV2 | - | - | TGTGCCAGCAGTCCAGACAAGGCGTACACCTTC | CASSPDKAYTF
TRBJ1-3 | TRBV19 | - | - | TGTGCCAGTAGTCCAGGCGGGGTCCCCTCTGGAAACACCATATATTTT | CASSPGGVPSGNTIYF
TRBJ1-5 | TRBV4-1 | - | - | TGCGCCAGCAGCCACGGAGGACAGAGTAGCAATCAGCCCCAGCATTTT | CASSHGGQSSNQPQHF
TRBJ2-1 | TRBV11-2 | TRBD2 | few | TGTGCCAGCAGCCTAAGGGTTGCGACTAGCGGGTTGTATGAGCAGTTCTTC | CASSLRVATSGLYEQFF
TRBJ2-7 | TRBV27 | TRBD1 | once | TGTGCCAGCAGTCTAGGACAGGTTTTAGACGAGCAGTACTTC | CASSLGQVLDEQYF
TRBJ1-2 | TRBV5-1 | - | - | TGCGCCAGCAGACCCAGGCAGGGCCCGGTGGGCTACACCTTC | CASRPRQGPVGYTF
TRBJ2-1 | TRBV10-1 | TRBD2 | - | TGCGCCAGCAGTGCCGCGGGGGGGGCGAAAGGGAATGAGCAGTTCTTC | CASSAAGGAKGNEQFF
TRBJ2-5 | TRBV19 | - | once | TGTGCCAGAATTAAGGAGGGTAGTGAGACCCAGTACTTC | CARIKEGSETQYF
TRBJ2-7 | TRBV28 | TRBD1 | - | TGTGCCAGCAGTTCTCCGGGACAGCTATACGAGCAGTACTTC | CASSSPGQLYEQYF
TRBJ2-7 | TRBV6-1 | TRBD2 | - | TGTGCCAGCAGTGAGACCCGGGGTAGCGGGAGCTCCTACGAGCAGTACTTC | CASSETRGSGSSYEQYF
TRBJ1-5 | TRBV6-2/TRBV6-3 | - | - | TGTGCCAGCAGCCCTCTGGGGCCTCGTCAGCCCCAGCATTTT | CASSPLGPRQPQHF
TRBJ1-1 | TRBV7-9 | - | - | TGTGCCGGGCATGGGCAGGCAAACACTGAAGCTTTCTTT | CAGHGQANTEAFF
TRBJ2-7 | TRBV6-2/TRBV6-3 | - | - | TGTGCCAGCAGCACCCCGTGGAGGACTCTAGTCTACGAGCAGTACTTC | CASSTPWRTLVYEQYF
TRBJ1-6 | TRBV27 | - | - | TGTGCCAGCAGCCCTAGACAGTCCTCACCCCTCCACTTT | CASSPRQSSPLHF
TRBJ1-1 | TRBV18 | - | - | TGTGCCAGCTCTCCAGGGTCGGGTCGGGGAGCTTTCTTT | CASSPGSGRGAFF
TRBJ2-7 | TRBV6-6 | - | - | TGTGCCAGCAGTAGAGATATGACAGCCTCCTACGAGCAGTACTTC | CASSRDMTASYEQYF
TRBJ2-1 | TRBV7-6 | TRBD2 | once | TGTGCCAGCAGCTTGACTAGCGTGACTAACAATGAGCAGTTCTTC | CASSLTSVTNNEQFF
TRBJ2-7 | TRBV2 | TRBD1 | - | TGTGCCAGCGGCCGGGACAGGGGGCGTTACGAGCAGTACTTC | CASGRDRGRYEQYF
TRBJ2-2 | TRBV18 | - | - | TGTGCCAGCTCACCCCTCGTCGAGGCCACCGGGGAGCTGTTTTTT | CASSPLVEATGELFF
TRBJ2-7 | TRBV11-2 | TRBD2 | - | TGTGCCAGCAGCTTGGGGACTAGCGGGAGTAACGAGCAGTACTTC | CASSLGTSGSNEQYF
TRBJ2-7 | TRBV2 | - | - | TGTGCCAGCATTAGAGGAGATTCCTACGAGCAGTACTTC | CASIRGDSYEQYF
TRBJ2-1 | TRBV24-1 | - | few | TGTGCCGTACAGGGTGGCTCCTACAATGAGCAGTTCTTC | CAVQGGSYNEQFF
TRBJ2-5 | TRBV27 | TRBD2 | - | TGTGCCAGCAGTTGGCTAGCGGGAGGACGGGAGACCCAGTACTTC | CASSWLAGGRETQYF
TRBJ2-2 | TRBV3-1/TRBV3-2 | - | - | TGTGCCAGCAGCAAGGGAGGGAACACCGGGGAGCTGTTTTTT | CASSKGGNTGELFF
TRBJ1-1 | TRBV3-1/TRBV3-2 | TRBD1 | - | TGTGCCAGCAGCCCCCAGGGGGTTAACACTGAAGCTTTCTTT | CASSPQGVNTEAFF
TRBJ1-1 | TRBV5-6 | - | once | TGTGCCAGCACCAGGGAGGGCGGGGAAGCTTTCTTT | CASTREGGEAFF
TRBJ1-4 | TRBV4-1 | TRBD1 | - | TGCGCCAGCAGCCCGGACAGGGGAAATGAAAAACTGTTTTTT | CASSPDRGNEKLFF
TRBJ2-5 | TRBV2 | - | - | TGTGCCATTCAACCGGGGGTTGGGGCGGAGACCCAGTACTTC | CAIQPGVGAETQYF
TRBJ2-6 | TRBV5-1 | - | - | TGCGCCAGCAGCGTAGAACAGGGCTCTGGGGCCAACGTCCTGACTTTC | CASSVEQGSGANVLTF
TRBJ2-3 | TRBV13 | - | - | TGTGCCAGCAGCTTGGAGAGCACAGATACGCAGTATTTT | CASSLESTDTQYF
TRBJ2-3 | TRBV19 | - | once | TGTGCCAGTAGTATCAATGGGGGCGGCACAGATACGCAGTATTTT | CASSINGGGTDTQYF
TRBJ1-1 | TRBV7-3 | TRBD1 | - | TGTGCCAGACGGGACAGGACCCGGGAGAGGAACACTGAAGCTTTCTTT | CARRDRTRERNTEAFF
TRBJ2-7 | TRBV28 | - | - | TGTGCCAGCAGGCCCATGGACAGACTCGAGGGGTTGGACGAGCAGTACTTC | CASRPMDRLEGLDEQYF
TRBJ2-7 | TRBV30 | - | once | TGTGCCTGGAGTGTATGGATAGCGCGGGAGCAGTACTTC | CAWSVWIAREQYF
TRBJ2-7 | TRBV6-5 | - | - | TGTGCCAGCACCGGGAAGAACTCCTACGAGCAGTACTTC | CASTGKNSYEQYF
TRBJ2-1 | TRBV18 | TRBD2 | - | TGTGCCAGCTCACCACCCGGGAGGCCCCCTGGCTCCTACAATGAGCAGTTCTTC | CASSPPGRPPGSYNEQFF
TRBJ1-2 | TRBV30 | - | - | TGTGCCTGGAGTCCCCCTCGCGGGCTTGGGAACTATGGCTACACCTTC | CAWSPPRGLGNYGYTF
TRBJ1-2 | TRBV4-1 | - | few | TGCGCCAGCAGCCAAGATCCGGGGGTAAAGGGCTATGGCTACACCTTC | CASSQDPGVKGYGYTF
TRBJ2-3 | TRBV19 | - | - | TGTGCCAGTACCCTGGCATGGAGTGCAGATACGCAGTATTTT | CASTLAWSADTQYF
TRBJ1-2 | TRBV19 | TRBD1 | - | TGTGCCAGTAGTACCGCGGGACAGCCACGAGGCTATGGCTACACCTTC | CASSTAGQPRGYGYTF
TRBJ2-5 | TRBV5-1 | - | few | TGCGCCAGTACCACGGGGAGTGCCCTAGGAGAGACCCAGTACTTC | CASTTGSALGETQYF
TRBJ2-1 | TRBV7-6 | TRBD2 | few | TGTGCCAGCAGCTTAGAGGGGGGACTAGCGGGACCATATGAGCAGTTCTTC | CASSLEGGLAGPYEQFF
TRBJ2-5 | TRBV19 | TRBD2 | - | TGTGCCAGTAGTACAGGGACTAGCGGGAGAACATCGACCCAGTACTTC | CASSTGTSGRTSTQYF
TRBJ2-1 | TRBV19 | TRBD2 | - | TGTGCCAGTGAGGGGAGACTAGCGGGAAAGTACAATGAGCAGTTCTTC | CASEGRLAGKYNEQFF
TRBJ1-1 | TRBV27 | TRBD1 | - | TGTGCCAGCAGTCTCAGACAGGGGGCTGTGTACACTGAAGCTTTCTTT | CASSLRQGAVYTEAFF
TRBJ1-4 | TRBV18 | - | - | TGTGCCAGCTCCAAGACAGACACTAATGAAAAACTGTTTTTT | CASSKTDTNEKLFF
TRBJ2-3 | TRBV7-9 | - | few | TGTGCCAGCAGCCCGAGCGGAAACACAGATACGCAGTATTTT | CASSPSGNTDTQYF
TRBJ1-2 | TRBV11-2 | - | - | TGTGCCAGCAGCTTCCAGAGCCGGGATGGCTACACCTTC | CASSFQSRDGYTF
TRBJ1-1 | TRBV7-9 | - | - | TGTGCCAGCAGCCCCAAGGAGGCTGAAGCTTTCTTT | CASSPKEAEAFF
TRBJ2-7 | TRBV9 | - | - | TGTGCCAGCAAGCAGACAGACCTCTACGAGCAGTACTTC | CASKQTDLYEQYF